What follows describes a single T cell receptor (beta chain). The antigen is not known. Trimming removed 6 bases from V and 8 bases from J; junction bases left unmatched: 6. CDR3 size: 13 residues. Germline V gene sequence: CDR1 MDHEN, CDR2 SYDVKM. The data stem from a study of blood T cells in healthy people across ages. Whole-study findings and limits: Roughly linear age-related decline in beta diversity appeared, significant by age around 42.

Then a second PCR, running about 6 to 12 cycles, was carried out with a sample-barcoded 5' primer and a J-beta primer mix. TCRdb ran MiXCR on the 5' RACE reads and lists one entry per CDR3 protein. There are nearly 800,000 distinct CDR3 sequences in the sample; more than 20% occur only once, and around 3.6% lies in the top ten. This sample also belongs to another study, concerning T cells of mothers and their children. As that study records: The cDNA synthesis received all extracted RNA, at approximately 1.5 ug per 15 ul.

V is TRBV28 and J is TRBJ2-1; 8 bases align to TRBD2. The receptor was isolated from a boy between 5 and 17 years old in good health. The sequenced material came from blood. The CDR3 coding sequence is TGTGCCAGCAGATCTGGACTAGCCCATGAGCAGTTCTTC. It yields the protein CASRSGLAHEQFF.